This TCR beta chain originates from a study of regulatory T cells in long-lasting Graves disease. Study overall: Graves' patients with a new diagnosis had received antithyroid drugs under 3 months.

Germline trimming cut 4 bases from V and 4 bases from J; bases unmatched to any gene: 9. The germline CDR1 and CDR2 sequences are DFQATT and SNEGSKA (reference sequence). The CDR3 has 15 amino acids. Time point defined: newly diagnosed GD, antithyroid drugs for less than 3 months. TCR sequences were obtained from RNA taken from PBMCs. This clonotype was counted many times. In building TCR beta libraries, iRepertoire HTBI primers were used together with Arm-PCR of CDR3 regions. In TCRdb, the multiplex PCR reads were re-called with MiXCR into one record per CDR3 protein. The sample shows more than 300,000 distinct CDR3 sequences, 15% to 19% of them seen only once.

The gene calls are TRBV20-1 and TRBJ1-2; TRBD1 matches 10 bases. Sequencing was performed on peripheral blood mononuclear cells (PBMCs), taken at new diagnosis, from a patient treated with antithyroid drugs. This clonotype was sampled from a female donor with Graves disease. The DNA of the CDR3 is TGCAGTGCTAAGACCGGGACAGGGGCACCCTATGGCTACACCTTC. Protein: CSAKTGTGAPYGYTF.